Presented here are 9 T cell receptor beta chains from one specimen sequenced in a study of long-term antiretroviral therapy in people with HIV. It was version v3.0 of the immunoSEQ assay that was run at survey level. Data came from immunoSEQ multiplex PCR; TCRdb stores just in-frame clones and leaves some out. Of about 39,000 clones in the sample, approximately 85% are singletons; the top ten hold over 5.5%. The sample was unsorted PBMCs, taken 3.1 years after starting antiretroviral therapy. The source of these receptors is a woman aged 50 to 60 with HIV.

The CDR3 reads CASSGRATSDTQYF. The DNA for the CDR3 is TGTGCCAGCAGCGGGAGGGCCACATCAGATACGCAGTATTTT. The V gene is TRBV7-9, the J gene TRBJ2-3; 7 nucleotides line up with TRBD2. The junction had 6 bases not matched to a gene; V was cut back by 5 bases and J by 4 bases. The CDR3 runs to 14 residues. Germline CDR1 and CDR2: SEHNR and FQNEAQ (reference sequence).

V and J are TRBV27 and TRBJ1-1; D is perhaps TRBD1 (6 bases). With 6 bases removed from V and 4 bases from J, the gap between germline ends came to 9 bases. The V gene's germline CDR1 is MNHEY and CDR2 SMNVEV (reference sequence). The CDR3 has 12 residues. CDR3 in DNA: TGTGCCAGCAGGGAGGGGGGCACTGAAGCTTTCTTT. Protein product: CASREGGTEAFF.

In DNA form, the CDR3 reads TGCAGCGTTGAAGATCACCCAGCGGGGGGGCTAGATGAGCAGTTCTTC. Its protein product is CSVEDHPAGGLDEQFF. The chain employs TRBV29-1 and TRBJ2-1, with 10 bases identical to TRBD2. With V trimmed by 0 bases and J by 8 bases, 10 bases remained unmatched. The germline V gene encodes CDR1 SQVTM and CDR2 ANQGSEA. The CDR3 sequence is 16 residues long.

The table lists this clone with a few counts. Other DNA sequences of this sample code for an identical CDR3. This CDR3 is CASSSGGDQPQHF. The CDR3 nucleotides read TGTGCCAGCAGCAGCGGGGGCGATCAGCCCCAGCATTTT. The gene calls are TRBV5-4 and TRBJ1-5; tentatively, D is TRBD1 (6 bases). Germline V CDR1 and CDR2: SGHNT, YYREEE (reference sequence). The CDR3 extends over 13 amino acids. Trimming took off 4 bases at V and 5 bases at J, with 10 bases between the two ends.

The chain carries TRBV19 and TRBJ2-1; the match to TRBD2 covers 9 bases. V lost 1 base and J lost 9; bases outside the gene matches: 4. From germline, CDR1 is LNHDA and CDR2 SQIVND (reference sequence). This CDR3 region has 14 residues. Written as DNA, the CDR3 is TGTGCCAGTAGTATAGGACTAGCGGTGGTTGAGCAGTTCTTC. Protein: CASSIGLAVVEQFF. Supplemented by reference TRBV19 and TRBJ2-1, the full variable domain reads DGGITQSPKYLFRKEGQNVTLSCEQNLNHDAMYWYRQDPGQGLRLIYYSQIVNDFQKGDIAEGYSVSREKKESFPLTVTSAQKNPTAFYLCASSIGLAVVEQFFGPGTRLTVL.

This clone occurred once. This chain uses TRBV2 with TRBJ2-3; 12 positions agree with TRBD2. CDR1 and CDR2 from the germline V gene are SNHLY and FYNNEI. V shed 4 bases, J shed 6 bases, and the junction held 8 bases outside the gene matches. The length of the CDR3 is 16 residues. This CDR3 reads CASSGRLAGVPDTQYF. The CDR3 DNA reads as TGTGCCAGCAGTGGACGACTAGCGGGGGTCCCGGATACGCAGTATTTT. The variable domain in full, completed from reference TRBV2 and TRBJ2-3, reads EPEVTQTPSHQVTQMGQEVILRCVPISNHLYFYWYRQILGQKVEFLVSFYNNEISEKSEIFDDQFSVERPDGSNFTLKIRSTKLEDSAMYFCASSGRLAGVPDTQYFGPGTRLTVL.

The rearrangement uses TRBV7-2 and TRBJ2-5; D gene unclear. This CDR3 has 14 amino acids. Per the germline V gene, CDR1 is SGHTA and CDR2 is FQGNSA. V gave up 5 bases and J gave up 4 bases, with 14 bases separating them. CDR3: CASSPLSVGETQYF. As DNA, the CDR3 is TGTGCCAGCAGCCCTCTTTCGGTGGGAGAGACCCAGTACTTC.

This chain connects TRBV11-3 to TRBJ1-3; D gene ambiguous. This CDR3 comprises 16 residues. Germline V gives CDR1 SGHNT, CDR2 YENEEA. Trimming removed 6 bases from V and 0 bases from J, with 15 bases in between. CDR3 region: CASSPHPHDSGNTIYF. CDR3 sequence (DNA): TGTGCCAGCAGTCCCCATCCCCATGACTCTGGAAACACCATATATTTT. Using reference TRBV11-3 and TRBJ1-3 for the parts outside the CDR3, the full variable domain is EAGVVQSPRYKIIEKKQPVAFWCNPISGHNTLYWYLQNLGQGPELLIRYENEEAVDDSQLPKDRFSAERLKGVDSTLKIQPAELGDSAVYLCASSPHPHDSGNTIYFGEGSWLTVV.

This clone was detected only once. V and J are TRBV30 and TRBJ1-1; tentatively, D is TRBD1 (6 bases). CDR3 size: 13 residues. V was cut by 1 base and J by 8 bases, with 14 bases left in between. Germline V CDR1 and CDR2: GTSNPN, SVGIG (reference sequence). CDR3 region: CAWSETGRGEAFF. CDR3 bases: TGTGCCTGGAGTGAGACAGGTCGGGGGGAAGCTTTCTTT.